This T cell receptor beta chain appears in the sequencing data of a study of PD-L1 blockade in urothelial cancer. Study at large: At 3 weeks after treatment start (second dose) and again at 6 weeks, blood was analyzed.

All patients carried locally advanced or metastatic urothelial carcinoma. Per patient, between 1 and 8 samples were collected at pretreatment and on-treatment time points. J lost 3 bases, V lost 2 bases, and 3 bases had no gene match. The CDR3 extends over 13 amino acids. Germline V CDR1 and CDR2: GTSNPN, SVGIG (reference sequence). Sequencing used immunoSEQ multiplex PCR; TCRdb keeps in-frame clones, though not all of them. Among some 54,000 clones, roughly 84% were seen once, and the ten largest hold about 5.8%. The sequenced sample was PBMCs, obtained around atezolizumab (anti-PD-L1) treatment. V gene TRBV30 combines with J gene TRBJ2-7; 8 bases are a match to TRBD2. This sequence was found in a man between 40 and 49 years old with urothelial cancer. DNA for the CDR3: TGTGCCTGGAGTAGAGCGGGAGACTACGAGCAGTACTTC. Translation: CAWSRAGDYEQYF.